The present entry profiles one T cell receptor (beta chain) with its context. Just one base apart from a much larger clone, this may be a read error. This specimen comes from a study of early T cells in non-severe SARS-CoV-2 infection. Study-wide context: Alpha and beta chains were unpaired, from unsorted whole-blood bulk RNA.

The CDR3 runs 15 residues. In TCRdb, the 5' RACE reads were re-called with MiXCR into one record per CDR3 protein. The sample has about 100,000 distinct CDR3 sequences; 13% are singletons. The sequence came from an adult who was a healthcare worker with PCR-confirmed SARS-CoV-2 infection or an uninfected control (not recorded which). Sequencing used whole blood. The rearrangement joins TRBV12-3 or TRBV12-4 to TRBJ1-5, with TRBD1 as a possible D gene (6 bases). DNA for the CDR3: TGTGCCAGCAGCCAGGGGACGGATCTCAATCGGCCCCAGCATTTT. This translates into CASSQGTDLNRPQHF.